This T cell receptor beta chain was sequenced in a study of OX40 agonist ivuxolimab in advanced cancers. About the study: Hepatocellular carcinoma, melanoma, renal cell or head and neck cancer was diagnosed in the dose-escalation patients. General study points: The study observed clonal expansion of CD4+ and CD8+ blood T cells by week 6 at 0.1 to 3.0 mg/kg. Antigen specificity remained undetermined for the expanded peripheral T cells.

The protocol was immunoSEQ multiplex PCR, while the TCRdb copy is restricted to in-frame clones and leaves out a portion. The sample lists about 79,000 clones; about 92% were seen once. The CDR3 consists of 13 residues. Deletions cut 4 bases from V and 4 bases from J, with 10 bases between. The V gene's germline CDR1 is SNHLY and CDR2 FYNNEI. On this clone: What it recognizes is unknown.

On cycle 4 day 1 and cycle 7 day 1, as well as at baseline, blood was sampled. The clonotype was recovered from an adult with an advanced solid tumor such as melanoma, head and neck, liver or kidney cancer. The source was CD4+ or CD8+ T cells sorted from blood, collected in a trial of the OX40 agonist ivuxolimab. The chain uses TRBV2 and TRBJ2-5; D uncertain. CDR3 DNA sequence: TGTGCCAGCAGTGCTCGGAGCCGAGAGACCCAGTACTTC. Translation gives CASSARSRETQYF.